A single TCR beta chain is shown here with its context. Generated by immunoSEQ multiplex PCR, the TCRdb table keeps only in-frame clones and is missing some. The repertoire consists of around 140,000 clones, with 88% occurring once and the leading ten covering roughly a tenth. This CDR3 is 14 amino acids long. Germline CDR1 and CDR2: SGHTA and FQGTGA. Trimming took 5 bases from V and 7 from J; bases not matched to a gene: 7. The entry originates in a study of blood T cell repertoires in COVID-19. The material sequenced was peripheral blood. V is TRBV7-3 and J is TRBJ2-1, with 8 bases lining up with TRBD1. This TCR was sampled from a man aged 60 to 69 with active or convalescent COVID-19. CDR3 in amino acids: CASSPPDRENEQFF. As DNA, the CDR3 is TGTGCCAGCAGCCCCCCGGACAGGGAAAATGAGCAGTTCTTC.